This T cell receptor beta chain was sequenced during a study of CD8+ T cells in alopecia areata. Study-level results: There were also resident alphabeta T cells of normal skin sequenced in scalp samples. Against the mouse data, patients shared TCRs less clearly, possibly for HLA reasons. Lesional tissue from the scalp (especially in alopecia totalis/universalis) showed higher clonality than normal scalp.

Specimens obtained from alopecia areata patients comprised lesional scalp punch biopsies and peripheral blood. This clone came up once. What it binds is not known. Once RNA had been extracted, it was reverse transcribed into cDNA to act as the sequencing template. Sequencing used immunoSEQ multiplex PCR; TCRdb keeps in-frame clones, though not all of them. The table includes about 110,000 clones, approximately 50% detected once. V lost 0 bases and J 5 bases, leaving 13 bases between the germline ends. Germline CDR1 and CDR2: MGHRA and YSYEKL. CDR3 length equals 15 residues. Sequenced sample: NKG2D-low CD8+ T cells sorted from blood. The V gene is TRBV4-1, the J gene TRBJ1-1, with D perhaps matching TRBD1 (6 bases). The clonotype was recovered from a human donor with alopecia areata. The CDR3 DNA reads as TGCGCCAGCAGCCAAGATAACAGGGTGCGAACTGAAGCTTTCTTT. Protein sequence: CASSQDNRVRTEAFF.